These T cell receptor beta chains were read from a single sample in a study of T cells in Graves' hyperthyroidism and ophthalmopathy. TCRdb used MiXCR to reprocess the multiplex PCR reads, holding one entry per CDR3 protein. The table has around 540,000 distinct CDR3 sequences, about 43% seen once. Sequenced sample: peripheral blood or thyroid tissue (not recorded which). These receptors originate from a woman under 30 with Graves' hyperthyroidism. CDR3s leave out the opening cysteine and the closing phenylalanine or tryptophan.

V	CDR3
TRBV7-2	ASRKQGAGGYGYT
TRBV9	ASSSGGGFYTEAF
TRBV9	ASSAQGTDQPQH
TRBV20-1	SARDMRNQPQH
TRBV9	ASSGGGSNYGYT
TRBV12-3/TRBV12-4	ASTNRGETQY
TRBV29-1	SVERDRGNEKLF
TRBV7-2	ASSQVGKINEQY
TRBV25-1	ASVFGGPNYGYT
TRBV10-3	AISDVYRVNTEAF
TRBV29-1	SVVPGQGGTTGAF
TRBV29-1	SAAGTDGYT
TRBV7-3	ASSQDRVTYGYT
TRBV10-3	AISGQGASFSYEQY
TRBV7-3	ASRPGQETQY
TRBV29-1	SVEGSGTSGDPYEQY
TRBV20-1	SARPGGGHQPQH
TRBV2	ASTMGHANYGCT
TRBV24-1	ATSETGESSYEQY
TRBV11-2	ASSPGYTGELF
TRBV7-2	ASSQGEGALGEQY
TRBV2	ASNRLGLGELF
TRBV12-3/TRBV12-4	ASGGQGEQPQH
TRBV11-3	ASSSRQETYEQY
TRBV5-2	ASKGTGYEQY
TRBV12-3/TRBV12-4	ATRAGELF
TRBV25-1	ASSQAGTSGRAKQY
TRBV5-1	ASSPLAGFGDTQY
TRBV7-9	ASSKIRDSSYEQY
TRBV24-1	ATGDQGTEEQY
TRBV19	ASSRQQYTEAF
TRBV6-4	ASSRAGRPNQPQH
TRBV5-1	ASSLVVLGGRYGYT
TRBV2	ASSEQGGTEAF
TRBV6-6	ASSYSIKTSGRETQY
TRBV20-1	SAEASGSGVVYEQY
TRBV9	ASSVGQGFDPEKLF
TRBV2	ASSQTSGRARNEQY
TRBV15	ATSRGTGAPYEQY
TRBV2	ASSSRLVGAF
TRBV2	ASSENKGKANTEAF
TRBV7-3	ASSQVPGAGGSGETQY